This TCR beta chain was sequenced in a study of Ad26.COV2.S vaccination and SARS-CoV-2 variants. The method was immunoSEQ multiplex PCR; TCRdb's version includes in-frame clones alone and lacks a portion of them. The table lists nearly 400,000 clones, about 91% of them singletons. V shed 3 bases and J 4 bases; nucleotides not matched to a gene: 13. This CDR3 comprises 18 residues. Germline V gives CDR1 SGDLS, CDR2 YYNGEE. As for treatment: approximately 18 received Ad26.COV2.S at low or high dose, single or two shots; about 5 received placebo; per-sample allocation not given. The samples date from day 63 after the first vaccine or placebo injection.

The chain recombines TRBV9 with TRBJ2-1, with TRBD2 matching over 10 bases. This material consisted of peripheral blood, taken in a trial of Ad26.COV2.S vaccine versus placebo. The clonotype was recovered from a person between 18 and 59 years old who received the Ad26.COV2.S COVID-19 vaccine or a placebo. This CDR3 reads CASSGKPSSGSRYNEQFF. Written as DNA, the CDR3 is TGTGCCAGCAGCGGTAAACCATCTAGCGGGAGTAGGTACAATGAGCAGTTCTTC. Drawing the rest from reference TRBV9 and TRBJ2-1, the complete variable domain is DSGVTQTPKHLITATGQRVTLRCSPRSGDLSVYWYQQSLDQGLQFLIQYYNGEERAKGNILERFSAQQFPDLHSELNLSSLELGDSALYFCASSGKPSSGSRYNEQFFGPGTRLTVL.